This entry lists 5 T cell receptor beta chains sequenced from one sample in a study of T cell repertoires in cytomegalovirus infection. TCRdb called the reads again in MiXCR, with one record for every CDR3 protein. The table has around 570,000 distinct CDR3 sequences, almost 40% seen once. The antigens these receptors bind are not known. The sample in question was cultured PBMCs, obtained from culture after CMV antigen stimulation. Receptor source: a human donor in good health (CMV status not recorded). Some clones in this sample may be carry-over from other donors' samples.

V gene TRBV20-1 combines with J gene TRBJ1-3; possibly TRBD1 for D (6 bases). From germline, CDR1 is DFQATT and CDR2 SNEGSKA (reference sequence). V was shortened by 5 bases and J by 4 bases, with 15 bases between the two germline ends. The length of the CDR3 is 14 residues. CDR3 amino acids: CSAAHGQTGNTIYF. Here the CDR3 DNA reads TGCAGTGCTGCGCACGGACAGACGGGAAACACCATATATTTT.

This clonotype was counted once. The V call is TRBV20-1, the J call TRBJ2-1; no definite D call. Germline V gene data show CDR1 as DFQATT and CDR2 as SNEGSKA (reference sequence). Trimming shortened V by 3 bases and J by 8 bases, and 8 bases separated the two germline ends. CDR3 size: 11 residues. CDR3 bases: TGCAGTGCTAGGCCGTTGGATGAGCAGTTCTTC. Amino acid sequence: CSARPLDEQFF.

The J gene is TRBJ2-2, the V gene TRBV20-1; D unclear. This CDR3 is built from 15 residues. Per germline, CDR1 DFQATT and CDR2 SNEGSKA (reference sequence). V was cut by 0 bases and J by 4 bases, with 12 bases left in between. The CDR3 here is CSARDRRQATGELFF. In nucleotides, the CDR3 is TGCAGTGCTAGAGATCGACGGCAAGCCACCGGGGAGCTGTTTTTT.

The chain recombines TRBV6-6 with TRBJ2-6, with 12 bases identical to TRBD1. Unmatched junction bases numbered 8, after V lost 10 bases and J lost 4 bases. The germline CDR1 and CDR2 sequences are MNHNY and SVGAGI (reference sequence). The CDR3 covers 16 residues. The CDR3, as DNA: TGTGCCATCACGGGACAGGGGGCGTCGGGGGCCAACGTCCTGACTTTC. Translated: CAITGQGASGANVLTF.

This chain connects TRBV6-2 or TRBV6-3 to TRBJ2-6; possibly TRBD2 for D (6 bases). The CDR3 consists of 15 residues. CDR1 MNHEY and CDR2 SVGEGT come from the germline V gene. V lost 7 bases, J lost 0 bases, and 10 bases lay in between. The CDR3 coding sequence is TGTGCCAGCACCGTGGGGGGCTCTGGGGCCAACGTCCTGACTTTC. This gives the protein CASTVGGSGANVLTF.